Shown below are 30 T cell receptor beta chains from a single sample sequenced in a study of CD8+ T cells in alopecia areata. Isolated RNA was reverse transcribed into cDNA used as the sequencing template. Using immunoSEQ multiplex PCR, the repertoire was profiled, and TCRdb retains in-frame clones only, with some absent. The sample includes about 170,000 clones, 65% to 75% of them seen just once. The specimen comprised CD8+ T cells sorted from blood, sampled at week 0. All receptors derive from a human donor with alopecia areata.

The chain uses TRBV30 and TRBJ1-2; a weak D match, TRBD1 (5 bases). V dropped 3 bases and J dropped 7 bases, with 9 bases sitting between them. Germline CDR1 GTSNPN, CDR2 SVGIG (reference sequence). CDR3 size: 11 residues. The CDR3 DNA sequence: TGTGCCTGGAGCGATGGGGGTGGCTACACCTTC. Amino acids: CAWSDGGGYTF.

V gene TRBV10-3 combines with J gene TRBJ2-7; D unresolved. CDR1 and CDR2 (germline): ENHRY, SYGVKD. V was trimmed by 5 bases and J by 5 bases, leaving 13 bases between them. The CDR3 totals 13 residues. DNA of the CDR3: TGTGCCATCAGTACCCTCCAAGGCGACGAGCAGTACTTC. Translation gives CAISTLQGDEQYF.

The chain recombines TRBV13 with TRBJ2-1; 8 bases are a match to TRBD1. V trimming: 1 base; J trimming: 4 bases; junction bases outside the gene matches: 3. The CDR3 spans 15 residues. CDR1 PRHDT and CDR2 FYEKMQ come from the germline V gene (reference sequence). The DNA of the CDR3 is TGTGCCAGCAGCTTAGAGACAGGGGATTACAATGAGCAGTTCTTC. Protein: CASSLETGDYNEQFF.

The rearrangement joins TRBV13 to TRBJ2-2, with D uncertain. In germline, CDR1 is PRHDT, CDR2 FYEKMQ (reference sequence). Trimming took 3 bases from V and 5 from J, leaving 7 bases between them. The CDR3 spans 13 residues. DNA of the CDR3: TGTGCCAGCAGCTTTTTTGATACCGGGGAGCTGTTTTTT. Residues: CASSFFDTGELFF.

V and J are TRBV5-1 and TRBJ2-7; tentatively, D is TRBD1 (6 bases). CDR1 is SGHRS and CDR2 is YFSETQ in the germline V gene. CDR3 size: 15 residues. V lost 4 bases and J lost 4, with 18 bases in between. CDR3 nucleotide sequence: TGCGCCAGCAGCCTCGGGACAAATCTAGGATACGAGCAGTACTTC. Translating gives CASSLGTNLGYEQYF.

Regarding this clone: A junction boundary mismatches the germline segment, possibly from a read error. This chain connects TRBV30 to TRBJ1-2; D is unclear. The germline gives CDR1 GTSNPN, CDR2 SVGIG (reference sequence). The CDR3 spans 12 residues. CDR3 in DNA: TGCACGGGTTTTGGGGCTAACTATGGCTACACCTTC. This translates into CTGFGANYGYTF. The variable domain in full, with the rest retrieved from reference TRBV30 and TRBJ1-2, is SQTIHQWPATLVQPVGSPLSLECTVEGTSNPNLYWYRQAAGRGLQLLFYSVGIGQISSEVPQNLSASRPQDRQFILSSKKLLLSDSGFYLCTGFGANYGYTFGSGTRLTVV.

The DNA of the CDR3 is TGTGCCAGCACCCGGGCGGCTAGAAGCACAGATACGCAGTATTTT. It encodes CASTRAARSTDTQYF. The chain uses TRBV11-2 and TRBJ2-3; no clear D gene. Germline CDR1 reads SGHAT; CDR2 reads FQNNGV. Between the trimmed V and J ends, which lost 7 bases and 0 bases, there was a span of 14 bases. This CDR3 has 15 residues. The complete variable domain, with remaining parts taken from reference TRBV11-2 and TRBJ2-3, reads EAGVAQSPRYKIIEKRQSVAFWCNPISGHATLYWYQQILGQGPKLLIQFQNNGVVDDSQLPKDRFSAERLKGVDSTLKIQPAKLEDSAVYLCASTRAARSTDTQYFGPGTRLTVL.

The chain combines TRBV13 with TRBJ2-1, with D unclear. The CDR3 covers 15 residues. Germline V gene sequence: CDR1 PRHDT, CDR2 FYEKMQ (reference sequence). Trimming shortened V by 1 base and J by 0 bases, and 7 bases separated the two germline ends. For the CDR3, the DNA is TGTGCCAGCAGCTTAGCCCCCGGCTCCTACAATGAGCAGTTCTTC. Translated: CASSLAPGSYNEQFF.

The chain carries TRBV30 and TRBJ2-7, with 8 bases aligning to TRBD1. Germline-derived CDR1 and CDR2 are GTSNPN and SVGIG (reference sequence). V gave up 4 bases and J gave up 4 bases; unmatched junction bases: 12. The CDR3 contains 15 residues. The CDR3, as DNA: TGTGCCTGGAAAGGGGGACAGGAGATCGTTTACGAGCAGTACTTC. Translated: CAWKGGQEIVYEQYF.

This chain joins TRBV13 and TRBJ2-7, with D possibly TRBD2 on 5 matching bases. CDR3 length: 13 amino acids. Trimming removed 6 bases from V and 2 bases from J, with 11 bases in between. Germline CDR1 is PRHDT and CDR2 is FYEKMQ (reference sequence). CDR3 sequence: CASSWGATYEQYF. CDR3 DNA: TGTGCCAGCAGTTGGGGAGCGACCTACGAGCAGTACTTC.

This chain connects TRBV18 to TRBJ2-7; D is uncertain. The CDR3 contains 11 residues. The V end lost 2 bases, the J end lost 4 bases, and 3 bases lay between the germline ends. Germline values: CDR1 KGHSH, CDR2 LQKENI. The CDR3 nucleotides read TGTGCCAGCTCACCAGCATACGAGCAGTACTTC. Amino acids: CASSPAYEQYF.

The chain uses TRBV30 and TRBJ2-1; TRBD2 aligns across 8 bases. The CDR3 contains 18 residues. CDR1 and CDR2 (germline): GTSNPN, SVGIG (reference sequence). The ends lost 4 bases at V and 4 bases at J; junction bases unmatched: 18. The chain's CDR3 is CAWNPGGATLKLYNEQFF. The CDR3 nucleotides read TGTGCCTGGAATCCGGGGGGGGCCACCTTAAAATTGTACAATGAGCAGTTCTTC.

The chain couples TRBV6-5 to TRBJ2-5; D uncertain. Trimming removed 7 bases from V and 7 bases from J, with 19 bases in between. CDR3 length: 14 residues. Germline V gene sequence: CDR1 MNHEY, CDR2 SVGAGI. DNA of the CDR3: TGTGCCAGCACTCAGAGTCCCCAGTGGGGGACCCAGTACTTC. This translates into CASTQSPQWGTQYF.

The chain joins TRBV30 to TRBJ2-1, with TRBD1 matching 7 bases. The trim removed 7 bases at V and 9 bases at J, leaving 9 bases unmatched. Germline values: CDR1 GTSNPN, CDR2 SVGIG (reference sequence). The CDR3 runs 12 residues. CDR3 region: CASGGPSGEQFF. The CDR3 nucleotides are TGTGCCTCAGGGGGACCCTCGGGTGAGCAGTTCTTC.

This clone was seen only a few times. The genes are TRBV7-8 and TRBJ2-1; 8 bases are a match to TRBD1. V lost 5 bases and J lost 4; bases outside the gene matches: 1. Germline lookup yields CDR1 SGHVS and CDR2 FQNEAQ. The CDR3 length is 13 residues. The CDR3 is CASSGTGYNEQFF. In nucleotides, the CDR3 is TGTGCCAGCAGCGGGACAGGTTACAATGAGCAGTTCTTC.

This clone has more than one count but fewer than ten. This chain connects TRBV4-1 to TRBJ2-2, with unresolved D. Germline CDR1 and CDR2: MGHRA and YSYEKL. The CDR3 consists of 12 residues. Trimming shortened V by 6 bases and J by 3 bases, and 5 bases separated the two germline ends. The CDR3 nucleotides are TGCGCCAGCAGACAATACACCGGGGAGCTGTTTTTT. Protein: CASRQYTGELFF.

The V call is TRBV25-1, the J call TRBJ1-1; weak D call: TRBD1 (5 bases). Germline V gene lookup returns CDR1 MGHDK and CDR2 SYGVNS. This CDR3 is 13 amino acids long. V lost 5 bases and J lost 2, with 9 bases in between. CDR3 amino acids: CASSWGLNTEAFF. The DNA for the CDR3 is TGTGCCAGCAGTTGGGGCCTAAACACTGAAGCTTTCTTT.

This clone was observed once. Additional DNA sequences in this sample encode the identical CDR3. DNA for the CDR3: TGCAGCGTTGATCGCGGGAGCTCCTACAATGAGCAGTTCTTC. Translating it yields CSVDRGSSYNEQFF. The chain joins TRBV29-1 to TRBJ2-1; 7 positions match TRBD2. CDR3 size: 14 residues. J gave up 0 bases and V 3 bases, and 2 bases lay outside the gene matches. Germline V gene data show CDR1 as SQVTM and CDR2 as ANQGSEA.

This clone was recorded a few times. The V call is TRBV27, the J call TRBJ2-7; D remains unclear. The CDR3 is 13 amino acids. Trimming removed 6 bases at V and 4 bases at J, with 13 bases between. The V gene's germline CDR1 is MNHEY and CDR2 SMNVEV (reference sequence). CDR3 bases: TGTGCCAGCAGCGCGGACGAGAGATACGAGCAGTACTTC. This codes for CASSADERYEQYF.

This clone was found once. This rearrangement joins TRBV7-8 to TRBJ1-1; D not resolved. The CDR3 totals 14 residues. Germline CDR1 reads SGHVS; CDR2 reads FQNEAQ. The germline V and J ends were trimmed by 5 bases and 1 base, with 11 bases remaining between them. CDR3 loop: CASSPGPTNTEAFF. The CDR3 DNA follows: TGTGCCAGCAGCCCAGGACCGACGAACACTGAAGCTTTCTTT.

The chain is built from TRBV6-5 and TRBJ2-2; 8 nucleotides agree with TRBD1. This CDR3 is built from 14 residues. After removal of 2 bases from V and 7 bases from J, the junction contained 3 bases not matched to a gene. Germline assignment: CDR1 MNHEY and CDR2 SVGAGI. The CDR3 DNA sequence: TGTGCCAGCAGTTACCCGGGACAGGTCGGGGAGCTGTTTTTT. This gives the protein CASSYPGQVGELFF.

This clone was observed a few times. The rearrangement uses TRBV13 and TRBJ2-3; weak D call: TRBD2 (6 bases). Germline values: CDR1 PRHDT, CDR2 FYEKMQ (reference sequence). The CDR3 has 12 amino acids. Trimming stripped 4 bases from V and 5 bases from J, with 7 bases between. The DNA of the CDR3 is TGTGCCAGCAGCTGGGGGGAAGATACGCAGTATTTT. Translation: CASSWGEDTQYF. The whole variable domain, remainder taken from reference TRBV13 and TRBJ2-3, is AAGVIQSPRHLIKEKRETATLKCYPIPRHDTVYWYQQGPGQDPQFLISFYEKMQSDKGSIPDRFSAQQFSDYHSELNMSSLELGDSALYFCASSWGEDTQYFGPGTRLTVL.

On this clone: Other DNA sequences in the same sample also yield this CDR3. The chain employs TRBV30 and TRBJ2-1; perhaps TRBD2 as D (5 bases). The V and J ends lost 3 bases and 7 bases respectively, with 7 bases between them. The V gene's germline CDR1 is GTSNPN and CDR2 SVGIG (reference sequence). The CDR3 has 11 amino acids. CDR3 sequence: CAWRRGNEQFF. The CDR3 DNA reads TGTGCCTGGAGACGAGGGAATGAGCAGTTCTTC.

The gene calls are TRBV30 and TRBJ1-1; a weak D match, TRBD1 (5 bases). Germline-derived CDR1 and CDR2 are GTSNPN and SVGIG (reference sequence). This CDR3 contains 13 residues. Trimming pared 2 bases from V and 6 bases from J, leaving 13 bases between. This CDR3 is CAWSSGMGAEAFF. CDR3 coding DNA: TGTGCCTGGAGTTCCGGAATGGGGGCTGAAGCTTTCTTT.

The chain recombines TRBV5-6 with TRBJ2-7; weak D call: TRBD1 (6 bases). CDR3 length: 14 residues. The germline V and J ends were trimmed by 4 bases and 1 base, with 12 bases remaining between them. Germline CDR1 is SGHDT and CDR2 is YYEEEE. Written as DNA, the CDR3 is TGTGCCAGCAGCCAGGGGATAGGGTCCTACGAGCAGTACTTC. Translated: CASSQGIGSYEQYF.

In its sample, this clone was seen once. The V call is TRBV6-6, the J call TRBJ2-5; the D call may be TRBD1 or TRBD2 (6 bases each). CDR3 length equals 15 residues. The germline CDR1 and CDR2 sequences are MNHNY and SVGAGI (reference sequence). The V and J ends lost 0 bases and 4 bases respectively, with 12 bases between them. CDR3 loop: CASSYSWTGAETQYF. The CDR3 coding sequence is TGTGCCAGCAGTTACTCTTGGACGGGGGCAGAGACCCAGTACTTC.

This clone was detected once. CDR3 sequence: CASRARDREHYEQYF. In DNA form, the CDR3 reads TGTGCCAGCAGGGCCCGGGACAGGGAGCACTACGAGCAGTACTTC. This chain uses TRBV7-2 with TRBJ2-7, with 9 positions matching TRBD1. After removal of 6 bases from V and 3 bases from J, the junction contained 9 bases not matched to a gene. Germline CDR1 and CDR2: SGHTA and FQGNSA. The CDR3 extends over 15 amino acids.

J is TRBJ2-7 and V is TRBV2, with 7 bases identical to TRBD1. Germline V gene lookup returns CDR1 SNHLY and CDR2 FYNNEI. There are 12 residues in the CDR3. The trim removed 6 bases at V and 6 bases at J, leaving 5 bases unmatched. CDR3 nucleotides: TGTGCCAGCAGGACAGGGCTAGGCGAGCAGTACTTC. Translated: CASRTGLGEQYF.

This chain connects TRBV6-5 to TRBJ1-1; TRBD1 matches at 8 bases. Trimming cost V 6 bases and J 4 bases; bases outside gene matches: 4. The CDR3 is 13 residues long. The germline CDR1 and CDR2 sequences are MNHEY and SVGAGI. The CDR3 nucleotides read TGTGCCAGCAGCTTCACAGGGGGCACTGAAGCTTTCTTT. Its translation: CASSFTGGTEAFF.

CDR3 loop: CASRSGPSSSYEQYF. CDR3 bases: TGTGCCAGCAGATCTGGGCCGTCTAGCTCCTACGAGCAGTACTTC. V gene TRBV2 combines with J gene TRBJ2-7, with D uncertain. The germline V gene has CDR1 SNHLY and CDR2 FYNNEI. The length of the CDR3 is 15 residues. Trimming left V 6 bases short and J 0 bases short, with 15 bases between.